These T cell receptor beta chains were read from a single sample in a study of T-cell reconstitution after alpha-beta-depleted transplantation in children. TCRdb passed the PCR reads through MiXCR, listing each CDR3 protein once. The repertoire holds about 460,000 distinct CDR3 sequences, with over 9.5% as singletons. This sample comprised PBMCs, obtained before TCRalphabeta/CD19-depleted stem cell transplant. The receptors were sampled from a child aged 2 to 10 with inherited bone marrow failure, due to receive a stem cell transplant. Both conserved end residues are part of each CDR3. D genes are given only for firm matches. Expanded clones get a size class; other rows say once, few or many, or leave the size out.

TRBD1 16 . TRBJ1-2 TRBV28 CASSLLGQGADYGYTF TGTGCCAGCAGTTTACTGGGACAGGGGGCTGACTATGGCTACACCTTC
TRBD1 13 many TRBJ1-2 TRBV27 CASNPGQGYGYTF TGTGCCAGCAACCCGGGACAGGGGTATGGCTACACCTTC
. 17 many TRBJ2-3 TRBV5-1 CASSLGGTGVVTDTQYF TGCGCCAGCAGCTTGGGTGGTACGGGAGTCGTCACAGATACGCAGTATTTT
. 11 many TRBJ1-1 TRBV29-1 CSVVPYAQAFF TGCAGCGTTGTCCCGTACGCACAAGCTTTCTTT
. 16 many TRBJ2-3 TRBV5-1 CASSLGRGSSTDTQYF TGCGCCAGCAGCTTGGGTCGCGGTTCTAGCACAGATACGCAGTATTTT
. 13 many TRBJ2-5 TRBV18 CASSRAVEETQYF TGTGCCAGCTCACGGGCGGTCGAGGAGACCCAGTACTTC
TRBD2 17 many TRBJ2-3 TRBV4-2 CASSQGPAGGGTDTQYF TGTGCCAGCAGCCAAGGGCCGGCGGGAGGAGGCACAGATACGCAGTATTTT
. 15 many TRBJ2-5 TRBV29-1 CSVAPPGGLQETQYF TGCAGCGTTGCCCCTCCCGGGGGCTTACAAGAGACCCAGTACTTC
TRBD1 15 many TRBJ2-7 TRBV7-2 CASSLQGAPSYEQYF TGTGCCAGCAGCTTACAGGGGGCCCCATCCTACGAGCAGTACTTC
. 15 many TRBJ2-1 TRBV25-1 CASSNRVNIHNEQFF TGTGCCAGCAGTAACCGGGTCAACATTCACAATGAGCAGTTCTTC
. 13 few TRBJ2-7 TRBV29-1 CSVIRGLGYEQYF TGCAGCGTAATCCGGGGGCTGGGCTACGAGCAGTACTTC
TRBD2 15 . TRBJ2-2 TRBV11-2 CASSRLAFNTGELFF TGTGCCAGCAGCCGACTAGCGTTCAACACCGGGGAGCTGTTTTTT
. 14 . TRBJ2-2 TRBV10-3 CATRETGDTGELFF TGTGCCACAAGGGAGACCGGCGACACCGGGGAGCTGTTTTTT
. 15 many TRBJ2-7 TRBV20-1 CSARDSIVLTYEQYF TGCAGTGCTAGAGATTCTATCGTCCTGACCTACGAGCAGTACTTC
. 12 many TRBJ2-3 TRBV29-1 CSARRRSDTQYF TGCAGCGCCCGGCGGAGATCAGATACGCAGTATTTT
. 13 many TRBJ2-7 TRBV20-1 CSGHGGSSYEQYF TGCAGTGGCCACGGGGGTTCCTCCTACGAGCAGTACTTC
. 16 many TRBJ2-2 TRBV7-2 CASSLVPGTPAGELFF TGTGCCAGCAGCTTAGTACCCGGGACTCCTGCCGGGGAGCTGTTTTTT
. 15 few TRBJ1-1 TRBV28 CASSFGDRTNTEAFF TGTGCCAGCAGTTTCGGTGACAGGACGAACACTGAAGCTTTCTTT
. 15 . TRBJ2-1 TRBV9 CASSVDFPNYNEQFF TGTGCCAGCAGCGTGGACTTTCCCAACTACAATGAGCAGTTCTTC
. 14 . TRBJ2-2 TRBV5-1 CASSSDSTTGELLF TGCGCCAGCAGCTCAGACAGCACCACCGGGGAGCTGTTATTT
TRBD1 15 . TRBJ2-7 TRBV27 CASGRIGTGAYEQYF TGTGCCAGCGGGCGGATCGGGACAGGGGCCTACGAGCAGTACTTC
TRBD1 18 . TRBJ2-6 TRBV11-1 CASSLRDRGASGANVLTF TGTGCCAGCAGCTTACGGGACAGGGGGGCCTCTGGGGCCAACGTCCTGACTTTC
. 13 many TRBJ2-3 TRBV20-1 CSARPRSTDTQYF TGCAGTGCTAGACCCCGCAGTACAGATACGCAGTATTTT
. 15 many TRBJ2-3 TRBV7-9 CASSAGPLPGGTQYF TGTGCCAGCAGCGCGGGCCCGTTACCAGGAGGTACGCAGTATTTT
. 21 many TRBJ2-2 TRBV3-1 CASSQEGSVRDRPLNTGELFF TGTGCCAGCAGCCAAGAGGGGTCGGTCCGGGACCGACCTCTGAACACCGGGGAGCTGTTTTTT
. 14 many TRBJ1-3 TRBV9 CASSVQQEDNTIYF TGTGCCAGCAGCGTACAACAAGAAGATAACACCATATATTTT
. 15 many TRBJ2-2 TRBV4-2 CASSQDLTSTGELFF TGTGCCAGCAGCCAAGATTTGACTTCGACCGGGGAGCTGTTTTTT
TRBD1 17 many TRBJ2-6 TRBV5-1 CASSSTGGYSGANVLTF TGCGCCAGCAGCTCGACAGGGGGTTACTCTGGGGCCAACGTCCTGACTTTC